This section outlines one T cell receptor beta chain sequence together with its context. This entry belongs to a study of blood T cell dynamics during melanoma immunotherapy. V gave up 2 bases and J gave up 0 bases, with 7 bases separating them. This CDR3 has 15 amino acids. Germline V gene lookup returns CDR1 KGHSH and CDR2 LQKENI. As to time point: week 3, after first cycle of checkpoint inhibitor. Some clones are missing from TCRdb's copy, which holds only in-frame ones; the method was immunoSEQ multiplex PCR. The data contain over 6,000 clones, approximately 91% of them seen just once; the ten biggest clones take up approximately 5%.

The TCR originated in a human donor with melanoma. The sample consisted of blood, taken from a patient treated with checkpoint blockade. The chain has TRBV18 and TRBJ1-4; D ambiguous. CDR3 region: CASSPEIPTNEKLFF. CDR3 in DNA: TGTGCCAGCTCACCAGAGATCCCAACTAATGAAAAACTGTTTTTT.